These 26 T cell receptor beta chains share one sample of origin, sequenced in a study of blood T cell repertoires in COVID-19. Sequencing was performed with immunoSEQ multiplex PCR; in TCRdb, only in-frame clones are kept and a portion is missing. The table records about 370,000 clones, 80% to 90% of them present only once. Sequenced material: PBMCs or T cells enriched from blood (not recorded which). The origin of the receptors is a young man who had recovered from COVID-19.

V usage is TRBV7-2 and J usage is TRBJ2-7; possible D gene TRBD1, 5 bases. Germline V lookup: CDR1 SGHTA, CDR2 FQGNSA. The CDR3 consists of 15 residues. Trimming cost V 4 bases and J 8 bases, with 21 bases left between them. CDR3 residues: CASSSGPLGAYQQYF. The CDR3 nucleotides read TGTGCCAGCAGCTCAGGACCTTTAGGGGCATACCAGCAGTACTTC.

In its sample, this clone was seen once. The genes are TRBV11-3 and TRBJ1-1; tentative D call: TRBD1 (5 bases). V lost 6 bases, J lost 11 bases, and 25 bases lay in between. Germline CDR1 and CDR2: SGHNT and YENEEA. The CDR3 covers 15 residues. Here the CDR3 reads CASRFPTPQGTTAFF. The CDR3 DNA sequence: TGTGCCAGCAGGTTCCCAACACCTCAGGGAACGACGGCTTTCTTT.

This clone was seen just once. The chain employs TRBV11-1 and TRBJ2-2, with TRBD1 matching 7 bases. CDR1 and CDR2 (germline): SGHAT, FQDESV (reference sequence). This CDR3 is 15 amino acids long. The V and J ends lost 8 bases and 4 bases, in that order; junction bases with no gene match: 10. The CDR3 DNA follows: TGTGCCAGCGGGGCATCAGGGGGAACCACCGGGGAGCTGTTTTTT. Protein product: CASGASGGTTGELFF.

V gene TRBV2 combines with J gene TRBJ2-1, with D possibly TRBD2 on 5 matching bases. CDR3 length equals 14 residues. The germline V and J ends were trimmed by 4 bases and 4 bases, with 11 bases remaining between them. Germline V CDR1 and CDR2: SNHLY, FYNNEI. The CDR3 DNA reads as TGTGCCAGCAGTGTTTCGACTACATACAATGAGCAGTTCTTC. This sequence encodes CASSVSTTYNEQFF. The whole variable domain, filled in from reference TRBV2 and TRBJ2-1, reads EPEVTQTPSHQVTQMGQEVILRCVPISNHLYFYWYRQILGQKVEFLVSFYNNEISEKSEIFDDQFSVERPDGSNFTLKIRSTKLEDSAMYFCASSVSTTYNEQFFGPGTRLTVL.

The rearrangement joins TRBV30 to TRBJ1-1; 11 bases fit TRBD1. Unmatched junction bases numbered 6, after V lost 0 bases and J lost 6 bases. The CDR3 has 15 amino acids. In germline, CDR1 is GTSNPN, CDR2 SVGIG (reference sequence). The CDR3 nucleotides read TGTGCCTGGAGTGTATACGGGACAGGGGGAGCTGAAGCTTTCTTT. Its translation is CAWSVYGTGGAEAFF.

The chain couples TRBV28 to TRBJ1-1; D may be TRBD1 (6 bases). The V and J ends lost 4 bases and 2 bases respectively, with 14 bases between them. Germline V gives CDR1 MDHEN, CDR2 SYDVKM. The CDR3 totals 15 residues. The CDR3 bases are TGTGCCAGCAGTTCCGACCAGACAGGAAACACTGAAGCTTTCTTT. Translation: CASSSDQTGNTEAFF.

This clone has just one count. The chain couples TRBV7-6 to TRBJ2-3; tentatively, D is TRBD2 (6 bases). Germline CDR1 and CDR2: SGHVS and FNYEAQ. V lost 4 bases to trimming and J lost 2 bases, with 13 bases between them. The CDR3 is 15 amino acids. CDR3 in amino acids: CASSSSGLITDTQYF. The CDR3 bases are TGTGCCAGCAGCTCGTCGGGACTTATCACAGATACGCAGTATTTT. The full variable domain, completed using reference TRBV7-6 and TRBJ2-3, is GAGVSQSPRYKVTKRGQDVALRCDPISGHVSLYWYRQALGQGPEFLTYFNYEAQQDKSGLPNDRFSAERPEGSISTLTIQRTEQRDSAMYRCASSSSGLITDTQYFGPGTRLTVL.

CDR3 coding DNA: TGTGCCAGCAGTGAATCAAACTCCTATAATTCACCCCTCCACTTT. Residues: CASSESNSYNSPLHF. This rearrangement joins TRBV25-1 to TRBJ1-6; D is undetermined. Looked up from germline, CDR1 is MGHDK and CDR2 is SYGVNS. V was clipped by 1 base and J by 0 bases, with 4 bases between them. CDR3 length: 15 residues.

The chain joins TRBV28 to TRBJ2-3; possibly TRBD1 for D (5 bases). The V gene lost 0 bases and the J gene lost 2 bases, with 12 bases spanning the gap. The CDR3 runs to 16 residues. Germline assignment: CDR1 MDHEN and CDR2 SYDVKM. The CDR3 nucleotides read TGTGCCAGCAGTTTATGGAAGGGGCCCTTCACAGATACGCAGTATTTT. Translation gives CASSLWKGPFTDTQYF. Together with reference TRBV28 and TRBJ2-3, the CDR3 gives the full variable domain: DVKVTQSSRYLVKRTGEKVFLECVQDMDHENMFWYRQDPGLGLRLIYFSYDVKMKEKGDIPEGYSVSREKKERFSLILESASTNQTSMYLCASSLWKGPFTDTQYFGPGTRLTVL.

V is TRBV3-1 (or the pseudogene TRBV3-2) and J is TRBJ2-1; 8 bases fit TRBD1. The CDR3 is made up of 15 amino acids. Germline values: CDR1 LGHDT, CDR2 YNNKEL (reference sequence). The V gene end was trimmed by 1 base and the J gene end by 2 bases; junction bases not matched to a gene: 1. The CDR3, as DNA: TGTGCCAGCAGCCAAGGGACAGGGACCTACAATGAGCAGTTCTTC. Translation: CASSQGTGTYNEQFF.

The chain recombines TRBV6-5 with TRBJ1-2, with a possible D match to TRBD1 (5 bases). Trimming removed 2 bases from V and 5 bases from J, with 9 bases in between. Germline CDR1 MNHEY, CDR2 SVGAGI. The CDR3 has 13 residues. CDR3 sequence (DNA): TGTGCCAGCAGTTACGGAGGGGATTATGGCTACACCTTC. Translating it yields CASSYGGDYGYTF.

With regard to this clone: Other DNA sequences from this sample encode an identical CDR3 as well. The J gene is TRBJ1-2, the V gene TRBV18; D unclear. CDR3 length: 13 amino acids. The V gene lost 6 bases and the J gene lost 0 bases, with 8 bases spanning the gap. Germline V gene data show CDR1 as KGHSH and CDR2 as LQKENI. CDR3 amino acids: CASSPDTNYGYTF. In DNA form, the CDR3 reads TGTGCCAGCTCTCCCGACACTAACTATGGCTACACCTTC.

The V and J genes are TRBV3-1 (or the pseudogene TRBV3-2) and TRBJ2-7; D might be TRBD2 (6 bases). The CDR3 is 16 amino acids. V was clipped by 0 bases and J by 4 bases, with 16 bases between them. From germline, CDR1 is LGHDT and CDR2 YNNKEL (reference sequence). The CDR3 region is CASSQDPGDWGYEQYF. CDR3 sequence (DNA): TGTGCCAGCAGCCAAGACCCTGGGGACTGGGGGTACGAGCAGTACTTC.

This chain joins TRBV4-2 and TRBJ2-7, with a tentative D call TRBD1 (6 bases). This CDR3 has 16 amino acids. V lost 0 bases, J lost 6 bases, and 18 bases lay in between. The germline CDR1 and CDR2 sequences are LGHNA and YNFKEQ. CDR3 sequence (DNA): TGTGCCAGCAGCCAAGATTTTGGCAGGGGATTAGGCGAGCAGTACTTC. Encoded protein: CASSQDFGRGLGEQYF.

The chain uses TRBV7-9 and TRBJ1-1; D is uncertain. Germline lookup yields CDR1 SEHNR and CDR2 FQNEAQ (reference sequence). The CDR3 totals 16 residues. Trimming pared 3 bases from V and 1 base from J, leaving 15 bases between. In nucleotides, the CDR3 is TGTGCCAGCAGCTTTATGTTCGTTGAGAGGAACACTGAAGCTTTCTTT. Translating gives CASSFMFVERNTEAFF.

Here the CDR3 reads CASSNREDTEAFF. In nucleotides, the CDR3 is TGTGCCAGCAGCAATCGTGAGGACACTGAAGCTTTCTTT. The rearrangement links TRBV3-1 (or the pseudogene TRBV3-2) to TRBJ1-1; D not resolved. With 5 bases removed from V and 3 bases from J, the gap between germline ends came to 10 bases. Germline lookup yields CDR1 LGHDT and CDR2 YNNKEL (reference sequence). The CDR3 loop spans 13 amino acids.

V usage is TRBV25-1 and J usage is TRBJ2-7; the D gene is possibly TRBD2 (5 bases). The CDR3 has 15 amino acids. V was pared by 1 base and J by 1 base, with 11 bases between. CDR1 and CDR2 from the germline V gene are MGHDK and SYGVNS. The CDR3 loop reads CASSESLASSYEQYF. The CDR3 DNA follows: TGTGCCAGCAGTGAATCCCTAGCCTCATCCTACGAGCAGTACTTC.

The V gene is TRBV19, the J gene TRBJ1-2; D call uncertain. Germline V CDR1 and CDR2: LNHDA, SQIVND (reference sequence). V was clipped by 3 bases and J by 8 bases, with 13 bases between them. This CDR3 contains 13 residues. In nucleotides, the CDR3 is TGTGCCAGTAGTATTAGTCGGGTAGGAGGCTACACCTTC. Translated: CASSISRVGGYTF.

The chain links TRBV11-2 to TRBJ1-1; tentative D call: TRBD1 (6 bases). The length of the CDR3 is 15 residues. Germline CDR1 SGHAT, CDR2 FQNNGV. The ends were cut back, 0 bases at V and 7 bases at J, with 15 bases in the middle. The CDR3 bases are TGTGCCAGCAGCTTAGATTTAGGGGGTAACGGTGAAGCTTTCTTT. It encodes CASSLDLGGNGEAFF.

This chain's CDR3 is CASSLLGQGTYEQYF. CDR3 bases: TGTGCCAGCAGCTTGCTTGGACAGGGCACCTACGAGCAGTACTTC. This sequence joins TRBV5-4 and TRBJ2-7, with 8 bases that match TRBD1. The CDR3 runs 15 residues. Germline-derived CDR1 and CDR2 are SGHNT and YYREEE (reference sequence). With 1 base clipped from V and 2 bases from J, the junction kept 5 bases outside the gene matches.

The chain links TRBV19 to TRBJ2-1, with D maybe TRBD1 (5 bases). The CDR3 is made up of 16 amino acids. The germline CDR1 and CDR2 sequences are LNHDA and SQIVND (reference sequence). Trimming left V 0 bases short and J 5 bases short, with 14 bases between. The CDR3 protein is CASSIDHAGFHNEQFF. CDR3 DNA: TGTGCCAGTAGTATAGATCACGCAGGGTTCCACAATGAGCAGTTCTTC.

The chain uses TRBV15 and TRBJ2-2, with 7 bases identical to TRBD2. Unmatched junction bases numbered 9, after V lost 5 bases and J lost 0 bases. This CDR3 is 17 amino acids long. Germline V gene data show CDR1 as LNHNV and CDR2 as YYDKDF (reference sequence). The CDR3 nucleotides are TGTGCCACCAGCGACCCGGGGGGATCCGCGAACACCGGGGAGCTGTTTTTT. It specifies CATSDPGGSANTGELFF. Full variable domain (outside the CDR3, taken from reference TRBV15 and TRBJ2-2): DAMVIQNPRYQVTQFGKPVTLSCSQTLNHNVMYWYQQKSSQAPKLLFHYYDKDFNNEADTPDNFQSRRPNTSFCFLDIRSPGLGDTAMYLCATSDPGGSANTGELFFGEGSRLTVL.

Notes on this clone: The same CDR3 can be traced to other DNA sequences in this sample. The V gene is TRBV30, the J gene TRBJ1-5; no firm D call. The germline V gene encodes CDR1 GTSNPN and CDR2 SVGIG (reference sequence). Trimming pared 0 bases from V and 4 bases from J, leaving 7 bases between. The CDR3 extends over 13 amino acids. CDR3 coding DNA: TGTGCCTGGAGTGTACGGGATAATCAGCCCCAGCATTTT. Residues: CAWSVRDNQPQHF.

This clone was recorded a few times. The chain carries TRBV7-9 and TRBJ2-1; D is possibly TRBD2 (6 bases). CDR1 is SEHNR, CDR2 FQNEAQ, per germline (reference sequence). Trimming stripped 5 bases from V and 4 bases from J, with 24 bases between. The CDR3 contains 18 residues. CDR3 in amino acids: CASSRGQTGTGYYNEQFF. DNA of the CDR3: TGTGCCAGCAGCCGGGGCCAAACCGGGACTGGCTATTACAATGAGCAGTTCTTC.

The chain uses TRBV5-1 and TRBJ2-1; the match to TRBD2 covers 12 bases. The CDR3 has 16 residues. Germline values: CDR1 SGHRS, CDR2 YFSETQ. V was pared by 5 bases and J by 1 base, with 4 bases of the junction left unmatched. The CDR3 nucleotides read TGCGCCAGCAGGCCGGGACTAGCGGGTTCCTACAATGAGCAGTTCTTC. Amino acids: CASRPGLAGSYNEQFF.

V is TRBV3-1 (or the pseudogene TRBV3-2) and J is TRBJ2-1; a weak D match, TRBD1 (6 bases). The length of the CDR3 is 15 residues. V was trimmed by 0 bases and J by 6 bases, leaving 12 bases between them. Germline V CDR1 and CDR2: LGHDT, YNNKEL (reference sequence). The CDR3 DNA reads TGTGCCAGCAGCCAAGACCGGTCACAGGGCAATGAGCAGTTCTTC. Translating it yields CASSQDRSQGNEQFF.